This T cell receptor beta chain was sequenced in a study of CD8+CD57+ T cells in acquired aplastic anemia. Study context: The mean DNA yield obtained from sorted CD4+ and CD8+ cells came to 3.2 ug. About 11 million reads, on average, were obtained for CD4+ cells from healthy donors.

Study outcomes and limitations: No significant difference in CD8+ Simpson's diversity was found between patients and controls. Patients and controls shared under 35 CD8+ CDR3 sequences, which appeared highly expressed in patients and within their immunodominant clones.

The CDR3 is made up of 16 amino acids. With 4 bases clipped from V and 8 bases from J, the junction kept 9 bases outside the gene matches. Germline V lookup: CDR1 SGHAT, CDR2 FQNNGV. In this sample, this clonotype turned up a few times. What it binds is unknown. Genomic DNA served as template for TCR beta VDJ and CDR3 profiling. TCRdb re-analysed the reads in MiXCR, keeping a single row per CDR3 protein. The sample has 200,000 to 250,000 distinct CDR3 sequences, 34% seen once; the top ten hold 1.1%. The origin of this receptor is a human donor in good health, serving as a control. The gene calls are TRBV11-2 and TRBJ2-2, with 11 positions matching TRBD2. Sequencing input: sorted CD4+, CD8+, or CD8+CD57+ T cells (not recorded which) from PBMCs. The CDR3 is CASSSIRLAGRGELFF. The CDR3 DNA reads TGTGCCAGCAGCTCAATTCGACTAGCGGGGCGGGGGGAGCTGTTTTTT.